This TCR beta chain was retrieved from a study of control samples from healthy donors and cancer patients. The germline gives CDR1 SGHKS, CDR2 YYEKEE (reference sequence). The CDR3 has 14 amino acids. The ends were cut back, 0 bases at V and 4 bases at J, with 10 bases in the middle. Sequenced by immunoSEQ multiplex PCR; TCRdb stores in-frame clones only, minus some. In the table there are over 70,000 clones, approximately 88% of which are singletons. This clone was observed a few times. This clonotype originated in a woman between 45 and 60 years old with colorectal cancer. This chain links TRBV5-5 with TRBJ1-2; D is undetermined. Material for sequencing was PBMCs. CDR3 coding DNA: TGTGCCAGCAGCTTGGAGGCGACTTCCTATGGCTACACCTTC. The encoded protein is CASSLEATSYGYTF.